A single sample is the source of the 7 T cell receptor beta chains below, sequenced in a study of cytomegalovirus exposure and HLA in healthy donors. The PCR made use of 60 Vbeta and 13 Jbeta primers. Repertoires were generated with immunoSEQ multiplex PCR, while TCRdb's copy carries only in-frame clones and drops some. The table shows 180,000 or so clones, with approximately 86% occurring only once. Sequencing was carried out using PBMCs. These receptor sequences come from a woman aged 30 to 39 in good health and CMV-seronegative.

CDR3 protein: CASSPGLAGLTGELFF. The CDR3 DNA reads as TGTGCCAGCAGTCCCGGACTAGCGGGGCTCACCGGGGAGCTGTTTTTT. The chain combines TRBV27 with TRBJ2-2; 12 bases are shared with TRBD2. Trimming at V came to 5 bases and at J to 4 bases, leaving 5 bases not matched to a gene. The CDR3 consists of 16 residues. CDR1 MNHEY and CDR2 SMNVEV come from the germline V gene (reference sequence).

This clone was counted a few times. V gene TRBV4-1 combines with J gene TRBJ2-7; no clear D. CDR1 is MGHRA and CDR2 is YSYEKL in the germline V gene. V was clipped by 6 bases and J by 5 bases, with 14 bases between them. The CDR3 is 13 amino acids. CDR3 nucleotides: TGCGCCAGCAGGCCCGGCGCAGGTGACGAGCAGTACTTC. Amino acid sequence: CASRPGAGDEQYF.

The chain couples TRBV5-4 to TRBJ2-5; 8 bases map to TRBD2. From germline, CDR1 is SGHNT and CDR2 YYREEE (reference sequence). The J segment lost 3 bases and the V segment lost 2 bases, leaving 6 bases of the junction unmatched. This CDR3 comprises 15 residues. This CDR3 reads CASSFHRGGEETQYF. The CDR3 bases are TGTGCCAGCAGCTTCCACCGGGGGGGGGAAGAGACCCAGTACTTC.

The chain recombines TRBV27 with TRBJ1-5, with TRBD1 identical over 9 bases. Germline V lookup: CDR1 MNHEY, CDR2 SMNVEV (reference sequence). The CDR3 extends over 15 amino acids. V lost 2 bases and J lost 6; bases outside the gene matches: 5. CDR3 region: CASSLQWTGAQPQHF. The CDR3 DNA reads TGTGCCAGCAGTTTACAATGGACAGGGGCTCAGCCCCAGCATTTT.

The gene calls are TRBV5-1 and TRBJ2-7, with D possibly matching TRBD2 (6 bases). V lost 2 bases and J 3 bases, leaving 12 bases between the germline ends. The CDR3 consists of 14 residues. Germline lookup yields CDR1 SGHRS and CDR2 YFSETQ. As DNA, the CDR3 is TGCGCCAGCAGCTTTGCGGGACGGGACTACGAGCAGTACTTC. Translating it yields CASSFAGRDYEQYF.

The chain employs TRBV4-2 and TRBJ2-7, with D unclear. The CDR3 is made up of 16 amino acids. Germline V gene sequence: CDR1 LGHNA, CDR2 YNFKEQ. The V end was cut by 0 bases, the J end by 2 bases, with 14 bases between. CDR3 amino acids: CASSQDRRAQAYEQYF. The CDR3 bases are TGTGCCAGCAGCCAAGATCGCCGCGCCCAGGCCTACGAGCAGTACTTC.

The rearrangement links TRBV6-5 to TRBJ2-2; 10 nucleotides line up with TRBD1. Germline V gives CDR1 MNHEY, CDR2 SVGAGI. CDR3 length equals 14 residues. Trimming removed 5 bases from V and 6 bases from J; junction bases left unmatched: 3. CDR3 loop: CASSRGQGAGELFF. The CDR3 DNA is TGTGCCAGCAGTAGAGGACAGGGGGCCGGGGAGCTGTTTTTT.